This T cell receptor beta chain appears in the sequencing data of a study of technical replicates of blood from several donors. Data came from immunoSEQ multiplex PCR; TCRdb stores just in-frame clones and leaves some out. Among just over 95,000 clones listed, 90% to 97% were seen once. The receptor's source is a human donor in good health. The sample consisted of T cells isolated from PBMCs.

The CDR3 DNA reads as TGTGCCAGTAGTCTCCGACTAGACTCCTACGAGCAGTACTTC. Translated, it gives CASSLRLDSYEQYF. This chain joins TRBV19 and TRBJ2-7; D is possibly TRBD2 (6 bases). The CDR3 covers 14 residues. Trimming shortened V by 5 bases and J by 0 bases, and 11 bases separated the two germline ends. Germline V CDR1 and CDR2: LNHDA, SQIVND (reference sequence).